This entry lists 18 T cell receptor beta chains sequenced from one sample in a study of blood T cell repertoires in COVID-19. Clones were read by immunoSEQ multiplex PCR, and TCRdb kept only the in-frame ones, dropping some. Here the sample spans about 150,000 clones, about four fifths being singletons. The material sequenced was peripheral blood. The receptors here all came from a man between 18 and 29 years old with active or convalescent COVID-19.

The CDR3 bases are TGTGCCAGCAGGACTAGCGGGGGGGCAGAGACCCAGTACTTC. Translating it yields CASRTSGGAETQYF. V is TRBV6-5 and J is TRBJ2-5; 14 bases are shared with TRBD2. This CDR3 is built from 14 residues. From germline, CDR1 is MNHEY and CDR2 SVGAGI. Trimming at V came to 6 bases and at J to 4 bases, leaving 1 base not matched to a gene.

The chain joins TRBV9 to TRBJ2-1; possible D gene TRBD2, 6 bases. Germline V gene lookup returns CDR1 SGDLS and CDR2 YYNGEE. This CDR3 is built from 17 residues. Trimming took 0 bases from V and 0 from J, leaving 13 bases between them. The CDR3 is CASSVGGAGGSYNEQFF. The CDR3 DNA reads TGTGCCAGCAGCGTAGGTGGTGCCGGGGGCTCCTACAATGAGCAGTTCTTC.

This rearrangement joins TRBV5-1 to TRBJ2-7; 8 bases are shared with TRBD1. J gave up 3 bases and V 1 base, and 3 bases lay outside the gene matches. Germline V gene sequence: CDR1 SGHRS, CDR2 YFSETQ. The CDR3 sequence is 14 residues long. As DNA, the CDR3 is TGCGCCAGCAGCTTGTCAGGACAGGGCTACGAGCAGTACTTC. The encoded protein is CASSLSGQGYEQYF.

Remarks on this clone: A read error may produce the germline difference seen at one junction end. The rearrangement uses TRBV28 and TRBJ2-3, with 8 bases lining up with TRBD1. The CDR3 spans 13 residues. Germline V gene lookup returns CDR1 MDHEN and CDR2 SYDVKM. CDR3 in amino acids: CAYRGTATDTQYF. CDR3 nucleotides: TGCGCCTACAGGGGGACTGCTACAGATACGCAGTATTTT.

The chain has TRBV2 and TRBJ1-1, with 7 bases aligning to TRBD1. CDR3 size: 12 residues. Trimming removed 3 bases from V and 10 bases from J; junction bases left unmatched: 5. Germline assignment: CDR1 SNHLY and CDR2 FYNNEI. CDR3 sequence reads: CASSDDRVGAFF. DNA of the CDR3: TGTGCCAGCAGTGACGACAGGGTGGGAGCTTTCTTT.

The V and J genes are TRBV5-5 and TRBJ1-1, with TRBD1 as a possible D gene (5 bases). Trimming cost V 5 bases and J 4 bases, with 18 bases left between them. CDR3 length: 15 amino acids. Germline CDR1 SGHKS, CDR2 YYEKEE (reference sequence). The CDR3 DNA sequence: TGTGCCAGCAGTTTTAGGGAGGGAGGGACCACTGAAGCTTTCTTT. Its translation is CASSFREGGTTEAFF.

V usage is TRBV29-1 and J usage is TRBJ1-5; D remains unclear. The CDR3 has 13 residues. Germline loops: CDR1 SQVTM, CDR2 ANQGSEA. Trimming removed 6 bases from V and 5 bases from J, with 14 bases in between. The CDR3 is CSVAAGRDQPQHF. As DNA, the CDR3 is TGCAGCGTGGCCGCTGGGAGAGATCAGCCCCAGCATTTT.

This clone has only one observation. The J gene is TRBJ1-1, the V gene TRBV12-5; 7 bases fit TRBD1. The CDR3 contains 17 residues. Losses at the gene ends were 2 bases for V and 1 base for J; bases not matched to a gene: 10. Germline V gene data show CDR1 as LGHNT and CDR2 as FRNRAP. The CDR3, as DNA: TGTGCTAGTGGTTTGATACCTAAAAACAGGGGGAACACTGAAGCTTTCTTT. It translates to CASGLIPKNRGNTEAFF.

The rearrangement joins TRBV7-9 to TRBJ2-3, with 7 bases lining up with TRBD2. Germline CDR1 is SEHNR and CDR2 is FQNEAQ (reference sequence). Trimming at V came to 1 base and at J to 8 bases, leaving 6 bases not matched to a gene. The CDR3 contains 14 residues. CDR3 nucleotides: TGTGCCAGCAGCTTAGATGGGGGGGTCGGTACGCAGTATTTT. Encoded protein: CASSLDGGVGTQYF.

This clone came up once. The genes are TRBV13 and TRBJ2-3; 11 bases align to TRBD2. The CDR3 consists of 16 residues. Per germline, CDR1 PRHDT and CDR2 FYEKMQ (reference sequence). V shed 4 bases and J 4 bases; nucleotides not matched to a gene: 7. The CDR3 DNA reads TGTGCCAGCAGCTCCTCGACTAGCGGGATTGCAGATACGCAGTATTTT. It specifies CASSSSTSGIADTQYF.

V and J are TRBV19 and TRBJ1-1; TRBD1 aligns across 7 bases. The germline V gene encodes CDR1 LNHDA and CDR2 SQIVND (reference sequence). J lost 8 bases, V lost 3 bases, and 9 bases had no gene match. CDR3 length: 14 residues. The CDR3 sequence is CASSIAGTAEEAFF. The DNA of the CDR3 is TGTGCCAGTAGTATTGCCGGGACAGCCGAGGAAGCTTTCTTT.

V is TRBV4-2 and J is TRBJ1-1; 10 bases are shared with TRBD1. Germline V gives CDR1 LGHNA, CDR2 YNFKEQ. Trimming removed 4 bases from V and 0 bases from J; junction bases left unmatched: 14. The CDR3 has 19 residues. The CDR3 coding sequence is TGTGCCAGCAGCCCCCCCGTATTGTTCGACAGGGGGCTGAACACTGAAGCTTTCTTT. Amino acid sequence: CASSPPVLFDRGLNTEAFF.

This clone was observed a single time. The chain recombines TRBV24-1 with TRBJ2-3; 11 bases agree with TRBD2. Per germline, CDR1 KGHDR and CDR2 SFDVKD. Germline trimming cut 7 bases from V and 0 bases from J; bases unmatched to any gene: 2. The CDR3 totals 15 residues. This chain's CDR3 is CATRGTSGSTDTQYF. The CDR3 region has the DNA TGTGCCACCAGAGGGACTAGCGGAAGCACAGATACGCAGTATTTT.

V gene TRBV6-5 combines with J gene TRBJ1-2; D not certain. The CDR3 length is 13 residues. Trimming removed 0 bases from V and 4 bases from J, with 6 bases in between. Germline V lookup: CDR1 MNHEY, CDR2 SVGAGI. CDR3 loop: CASSYSQFYGYTF. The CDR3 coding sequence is TGTGCCAGCAGTTACTCACAGTTCTATGGCTACACCTTC.

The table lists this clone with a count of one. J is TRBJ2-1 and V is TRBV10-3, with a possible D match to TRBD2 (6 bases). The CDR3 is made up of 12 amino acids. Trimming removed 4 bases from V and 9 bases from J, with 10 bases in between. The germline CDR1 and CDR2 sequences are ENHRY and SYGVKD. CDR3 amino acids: CAISGSEGEQFF. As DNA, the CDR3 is TGTGCCATCAGTGGCTCGGAGGGTGAGCAGTTCTTC.

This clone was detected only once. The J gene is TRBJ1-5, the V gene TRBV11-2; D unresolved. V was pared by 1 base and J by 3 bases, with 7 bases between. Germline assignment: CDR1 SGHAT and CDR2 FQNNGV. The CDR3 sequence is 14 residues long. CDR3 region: CASSLGRSNQPQHF. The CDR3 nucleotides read TGTGCCAGCAGCTTAGGGAGATCCAATCAGCCCCAGCATTTT.

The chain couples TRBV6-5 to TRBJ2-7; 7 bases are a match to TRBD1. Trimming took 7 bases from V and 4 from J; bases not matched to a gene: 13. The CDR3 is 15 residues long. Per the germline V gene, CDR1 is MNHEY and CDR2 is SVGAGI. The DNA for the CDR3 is TGTGCCAGCACCCTACAACCGACAGGGATTTACGAGCAGTACTTC. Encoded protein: CASTLQPTGIYEQYF.

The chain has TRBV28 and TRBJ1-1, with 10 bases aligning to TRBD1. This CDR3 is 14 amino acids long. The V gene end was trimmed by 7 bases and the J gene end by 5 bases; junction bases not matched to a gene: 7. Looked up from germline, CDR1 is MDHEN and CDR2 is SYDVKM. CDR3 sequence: CASNPGQGWTEAFF. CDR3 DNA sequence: TGTGCCAGCAATCCGGGACAGGGGTGGACTGAAGCTTTCTTT.